This T cell receptor beta chain comes out of a study of tumor-infiltrating lymphocytes in localized non-small cell lung cancer (dated by TCRdb to the early 2020s). For the study in its entirety: Several histologies were represented in the cohort, which also included both smokers and never-smokers as well as patients whose samples were collected after neoadjuvant chemotherapy. Each patient provided resected tumor tissue plus uninvolved lung tissue from the same patient, with the uninvolved lung tissue described as non-adjacent to the tumor. Flow cytometry, multiplex immunofluorescence, RNA-seq, exome sequencing and proteomics were applied to the same patients as TCR sequencing, which was one of several integrated assays. The overall ICON cohort was composed of 140 or so surgical patients with localized non-small cell lung cancer whose tumors were resected. A total of 45 to 65 patients were included in the paired tumor versus uninvolved lung comparison of immunoSEQ T-cell fraction. Broad study findings and their caveats: Assay coverage differed among patients according to how much tissue was available, so only a subset of the cohort had TCR sequencing. Tumor T-cell fraction from TCR sequencing was not associated with recurrence-free survival (p = 0.61). Because different assays used different pieces of the same tissue, technical variation could not be distinguished from intratumor heterogeneity. TCRbeta sequencing supported higher T cell infiltration in tumors than in uninvolved lung tissue, consistent with immunofluorescence CD3 counts. TCR-derived T-cell fraction did not differ between the flow cytometry-defined immunotypes IM1 (good prognosis) and IM2 (poor prognosis).

Patient enrollment in ICON started in the first half of 2016, and the final patient was enrolled in the second half of 2018. In a subcohort of 76 patients, fresh tumor and matched uninvolved tissue were collected for in-depth immune analyses, with TCR sequencing among those analyses. No cell sorting was done, and TCR sequencing was instead run on DNA isolated from bulk tissue. TCR sequencing with the immunoSEQ assay provided the T-cell fraction in tumor and uninvolved lung tissue. In the source study's methods: For survival analysis, patients were divided into high (upper tertile) and low (lower two tertiles) T-cell fraction groups, which were compared by log-rank test. Paired tumor versus uninvolved lung differences in T-cell fraction were tested with a signed-rank test. Entries here come from immuneACCESS through TCRdb and include only in-frame sequences with V and J called. Some clones fail to appear in such tables; in the studies checked, an unresolved V gene covers under half of the shortfall, and the cause of the remainder is unknown. That table gives V, J and clone size, and the DNA gave D and trimming. The sample table contains about 16,000 clones; only one count was recorded for roughly 79% of them. Of the sample, approximately 8.2% falls within the top ten clones.

Reading from cysteine to phenylalanine, the CDR3 counts 16 amino acids. Of all the DNA, just the CDR3 is kept, 48 bases in frame from base 1. Via the germline V gene, CDR1 is SGHRS and CDR2 YFSETQ. From V the trimming removes 6 bases and from J it removes 7 bases, while the gene matches leave 10 bases of the junction unaccounted for. In regard to this clone: What this receptor recognizes is not known. No quality values exist for individual bases; no much larger clone is one base distant.

The receptor comes from a human donor with non-small cell lung cancer. The chain links TRBV5-1 with TRBJ2-2, with 12 junctional bases fitting TRBD2. Material: lung tumor tissue. The CDR3 protein sequence reads: CASNPAASGGVGELFF. The nucleotide sequence reads TGCGCCAGCAACCCCGCTGCTAGCGGGGGGGTCGGGGAGCTGTTTTTT.